This T cell receptor beta chain was sequenced in a study of cytomegalovirus exposure and HLA in healthy donors. Study at large: An early data release held around 80 million unique TCRs from HLA-typed donors.

Whole-study results and caveats: In terms of immune exposure information, only CMV serostatus was available.

From germline, CDR1 is SGHAT and CDR2 FQNNGV. V was trimmed by 3 bases and J by 10 bases, leaving 10 bases between them. The CDR3 extends over 13 amino acids. Primers: 60 Vbeta forward and 13 Jbeta reverse. The data were produced by immunoSEQ multiplex PCR, yet TCRdb's version contains in-frame clones alone and is incomplete. The profile covers some 150,000 clones, with 64% appearing a single time and 2.5% to 3.5% taken by the ten largest. About this clone itself: Its matching antigen is unknown.

The gene calls are TRBV11-2 and TRBJ2-6; D unclear. Input material: PBMCs. The sequence was collected from a woman younger than 45 in good health and CMV-seropositive. DNA of the CDR3: TGTGCCAGCAGCTTCTACGGGTCGAACGTCCTGACTTTC. Translated: CASSFYGSNVLTF.